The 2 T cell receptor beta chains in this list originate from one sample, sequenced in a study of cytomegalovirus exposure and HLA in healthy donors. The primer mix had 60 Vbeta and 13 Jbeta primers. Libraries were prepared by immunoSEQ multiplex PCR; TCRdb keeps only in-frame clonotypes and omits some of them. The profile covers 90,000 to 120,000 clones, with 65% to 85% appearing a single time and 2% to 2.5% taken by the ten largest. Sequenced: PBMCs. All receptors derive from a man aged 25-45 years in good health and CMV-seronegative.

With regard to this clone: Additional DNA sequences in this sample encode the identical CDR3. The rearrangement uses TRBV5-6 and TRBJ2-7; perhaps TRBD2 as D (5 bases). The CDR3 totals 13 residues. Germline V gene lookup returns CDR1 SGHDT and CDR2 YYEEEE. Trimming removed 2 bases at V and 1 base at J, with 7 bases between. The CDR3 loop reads CASSLRGSYEQYF. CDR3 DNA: TGTGCCAGCAGCTTACGGGGTTCCTACGAGCAGTACTTC.

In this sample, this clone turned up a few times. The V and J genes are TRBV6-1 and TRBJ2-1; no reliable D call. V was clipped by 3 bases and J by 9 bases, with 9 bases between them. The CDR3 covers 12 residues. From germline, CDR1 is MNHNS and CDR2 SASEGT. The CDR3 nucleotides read TGTGCCAGCAGTGACACCCAGCGTGAGCAGTTCTTC. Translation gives CASSDTQREQFF.